The rows below give T cell receptor beta chains drawn from one sample of a study of control samples from healthy donors and cancer patients. Some clones are missing from TCRdb's copy, which holds only in-frame ones; the method was immunoSEQ multiplex PCR. The sample includes approximately 70,000 clones, around 87% of them seen just once. The sequencing input was PBMCs. The receptor source for this set is a woman in her forties or fifties with head and neck cancer. The CDR3 runs from the conserved cysteine through the conserved F or W. The D gene is left open where the match is weak. Size is omitted from some rows. Given values are once, few, many or a class for expanded clones.

TRBJ2-4	-	TRBV28	TRBD1	17	CASSLGGQGAAKNIQYF	TGTGCCAGCAGTTTAGGAGGACAGGGGGCGGCCAAAAACATTCAGTACTTC
TRBJ1-6	-	TRBV5-5	-	14	CASSLVPGNSPLHF	TGTGCCAGCAGCTTGGTTCCGGGGAATTCACCCCTCCACTTT
TRBJ1-3	-	TRBV5-1	TRBD1	18	CASSLGARQGALGNTIYF	TGCGCCAGCAGCTTGGGAGCCCGACAGGGGGCATTAGGAAACACCATATATTTT
TRBJ1-5	-	TRBV19	TRBD1	15	CASSIGTGGFQPQHF	TGTGCCAGTAGTATCGGGACAGGGGGCTTTCAGCCCCAGCATTTT
TRBJ1-5	few	TRBV19	-	13	CASSSGTNQPQHF	TGTGCCAGTAGCTCCGGCACCAATCAGCCCCAGCATTTT
TRBJ1-3	-	TRBV18	-	16	CASSPPGQFSGNTIYF	TGTGCCAGCTCACCACCCGGACAGTTCTCTGGAAACACCATATATTTT
TRBJ2-3	-	TRBV2	TRBD1	14	CASSERGLFIPQYF	TGTGCCAGCAGTGAAAGGGGGCTATTCATTCCGCAGTATTTT
TRBJ1-1	-	TRBV30	-	12	CAWIVGDTEAFF	TGTGCTTGGATCGTTGGGGACACTGAAGCTTTCTTT
TRBJ2-1	-	TRBV4-1	TRBD2	16	CASSQGAGGRMNEQFF	TGCGCCAGCAGCCAAGGGGCGGGGGGGCGGATGAATGAGCAGTTCTTC
TRBJ2-3	-	TRBV3-1/TRBV3-2	TRBD2	14	CASKNGLGTDTQYF	TGTGCCAGCAAAAACGGACTAGGCACAGATACGCAGTATTTT
TRBJ2-3	-	TRBV5-4	TRBD2	18	CASSLGPTSGGGWDTQYF	TGTGCCAGCAGCTTGGGCCCCACTAGCGGGGGGGGCTGGGATACGCAGTATTTT
TRBJ1-4	-	TRBV11-2	-	16	CASSLDRGTTNEKLFF	TGTGCCAGCAGCTTAGATCGGGGGACAACTAATGAAAAACTGTTTTTT
TRBJ2-2	-	TRBV7-8	-	17	CASSLVRRGLGTGELFF	TGTGCCAGCAGCTTAGTAAGGAGGGGGCTCGGGACCGGGGAGCTGTTTTTT
TRBJ2-5	-	TRBV19	-	16	CASSPRAQGLQETQYF	TGTGCCAGTAGTCCCCGGGCACAGGGCCTCCAAGAGACCCAGTACTTC
TRBJ1-2	-	TRBV19	TRBD1	15	CASTPTGATSNGYTF	TGTGCCAGTACTCCGACAGGGGCGACTTCCAATGGCTACACCTTC
TRBJ1-1	-	TRBV5-1	-	14	CASSLMSTNTEAFF	TGCGCCAGCAGCTTGATGAGTACGAACACTGAAGCTTTCTTT
TRBJ2-7	-	TRBV7-8	-	13	CASSRQQNYEQYF	TGTGCCAGCAGCCGACAGCAGAACTACGAGCAGTACTTC
TRBJ1-2	once	TRBV28	TRBD1	14	CASSLRQGFYGYTF	TGTGCCAGCAGCCTACGACAGGGGTTCTATGGCTACACCTTC
TRBJ1-1	-	TRBV18	-	14	CASSPTQTRTEAFF	TGTGCCAGCTCACCCACCCAGACACGGACTGAAGCTTTCTTT
TRBJ2-5	-	TRBV11-2	-	16	CASSLGRRGPWETQYF	TGTGCCAGCAGCTTAGGCCGGAGGGGGCCTTGGGAGACCCAGTACTTC
TRBJ1-1	-	TRBV5-6	-	14	CASSGDLGGTEAFF	TGTGCCAGCAGCGGGGACCTCGGGGGCACTGAAGCTTTCTTT
TRBJ2-1	once	TRBV19	TRBD2	15	CASSTHSGAYNEQFF	TGTGCCAGTAGTACGCATAGCGGGGCCTACAATGAGCAGTTCTTC
TRBJ1-5	-	TRBV7-2	-	13	CASSQSPRQPQHF	TGTGCCAGCAGCCAAAGCCCCCGGCAGCCCCAGCATTTT
TRBJ1-1	-	TRBV5-1	-	13	CASRDPQNTEAFF	TGCGCCAGCAGGGACCCTCAGAACACTGAAGCTTTCTTT
TRBJ1-1	-	TRBV10-3	TRBD1	15	CAIGSLGTGGPEAFF	TGTGCCATCGGAAGCCTTGGGACAGGGGGGCCTGAAGCTTTCTTT
TRBJ2-1	few	TRBV19	TRBD2	13	CASSPGRFDEQFF	TGTGCCAGTAGCCCCGGGAGGTTCGATGAGCAGTTCTTC
TRBJ2-7	-	TRBV28	TRBD1	14	CASRRQGGEYEQYF	TGTGCCAGCAGGCGACAGGGGGGGGAATACGAGCAGTACTTC
TRBJ2-7	once	TRBV27	-	12	CASSRGGYEQYF	TGTGCCAGCAGCAGGGGTGGATACGAGCAGTACTTC
TRBJ2-3	-	TRBV19	-	14	CASTSPGEADTQYF	TGTGCCAGTACCTCGCCGGGGGAAGCAGATACGCAGTATTTT
TRBJ1-1	-	TRBV11-2	-	14	CASSSPPEGTEAFF	TGTGCCAGCAGCTCCCCGCCCGAGGGCACTGAAGCTTTCTTT
TRBJ1-6	-	TRBV29-1	-	13	CSVRTDWNSPLHF	TGCAGCGTTCGTACGGATTGGAATTCACCCCTCCACTTT
TRBJ2-3	-	TRBV29-1	TRBD2	14	CSVVGRGPTDTQYF	TGCAGCGTTGTTGGGAGGGGCCCCACAGATACGCAGTATTTT
TRBJ1-6	-	TRBV19	-	15	CASKAGGVDNSPLHF	TGTGCCAGTAAGGCGGGCGGAGTCGATAATTCACCCCTCCACTTT
TRBJ2-3	-	TRBV5-1	-	15	CASSLRGVDTDTQYF	TGCGCCAGCAGCTTAAGGGGGGTTGACACAGATACGCAGTATTTT
TRBJ2-5	-	TRBV19	TRBD1	12	CASSGTGGPQYF	TGTGCCAGTTCGGGGACAGGGGGGCCCCAGTACTTC
TRBJ2-1	-	TRBV19	TRBD1	13	CASTRGQRDEQFF	TGTGCCAGTACCAGGGGGCAAAGGGATGAGCAGTTCTTC
TRBJ1-4	-	TRBV19	TRBD1	16	CASSKGAGPTNEKLFF	TGTGCCAGTAGCAAGGGGGCAGGACCAACTAATGAAAAACTGTTTTTT
TRBJ2-1	-	TRBV5-4	-	16	CASSLADQTIYNEQFF	TGTGCCAGCAGCTTGGCCGACCAAACCATCTACAATGAGCAGTTCTTC
TRBJ2-3	-	TRBV9	TRBD1	15	CASSAGQASTDTQYF	TGTGCCAGCAGCGCGGGACAGGCTAGCACAGATACGCAGTATTTT
TRBJ1-6	-	TRBV6-1	-	17	CASSEEMAGVYNSPLHF	TGTGCCAGCAGTGAAGAAATGGCAGGGGTTTACAATTCACCCCTCCACTTT
TRBJ1-1	-	TRBV3-1/TRBV3-2	TRBD1	14	CASSRGQGANEAFF	TGTGCCAGCAGCCGAGGACAGGGGGCGAATGAAGCTTTCTTT
TRBJ2-5	-	TRBV7-9	-	15	CASSLAERDIETQYF	TGTGCCAGCAGCTTAGCGGAGCGGGACATAGAGACCCAGTACTTC
TRBJ1-6	-	TRBV30	-	15	CAWSVGGSRSSPLHF	TGTGCCTGGAGTGTAGGAGGCAGTCGGTCTTCACCCCTCCACTTT
TRBJ1-1	-	TRBV2	TRBD1	15	CASSGQGGRGTEAFF	TGTGCCAGCAGTGGGCAGGGGGGACGAGGTACTGAAGCTTTCTTT
TRBJ2-5	-	TRBV7-6	TRBD1	14	CASSPGQGYETQYF	TGTGCCAGCAGCCCGGGACAGGGGTACGAGACCCAGTACTTC
TRBJ1-4	-	TRBV6-5	-	15	CASRGRLSTNEKLFF	TGTGCCAGCCGAGGGCGTTTATCGACTAATGAAAAACTGTTTTTT
TRBJ1-2	few	TRBV4-1	-	14	CASSQGSDFYGYTF	TGCGCCAGCAGCCAAGGGTCTGACTTTTATGGCTACACCTTC
TRBJ1-1	-	TRBV6-6	TRBD1	14	CASSYAGGTTEAFF	TGTGCCAGCAGTTACGCAGGGGGCACGACTGAAGCTTTCTTT
TRBJ1-6	-	TRBV5-1	-	13	CASSTPGDSLLHF	TGCGCCAGCAGTACCCCAGGGGATTCACTCCTCCACTTT
TRBJ2-3	-	TRBV5-6	-	14	CASSLLQGTDTQYF	TGTGCCAGCAGCTTGTTACAGGGCACAGATACGCAGTATTTT
TRBJ2-5	few	TRBV3-1/TRBV3-2	TRBD1	12	CASSPGQGTFDF	TGTGCCAGCAGCCCCGGACAGGGGACCTTCGACTTC
TRBJ2-7	once	TRBV25-1	-	13	CASSEWGGREQYF	TGTGCCAGCAGTGAATGGGGGGGGCGCGAGCAGTACTTC
TRBJ2-5	-	TRBV19	-	17	CASSIVGGRRIQETQYF	TGTGCCAGTAGTATTGTTGGTGGACGGAGAATCCAAGAGACCCAGTACTTC
TRBJ1-2	-	TRBV5-1	-	14	CASSLATGYYGYTF	TGCGCCAGCAGCTTGGCTACAGGCTATTATGGCTACACCTTC
TRBJ1-1	-	TRBV6-5	-	13	CASRGKGNTEAFF	TGTGCCAGCAGAGGTAAGGGGAACACTGAAGCTTTCTTT